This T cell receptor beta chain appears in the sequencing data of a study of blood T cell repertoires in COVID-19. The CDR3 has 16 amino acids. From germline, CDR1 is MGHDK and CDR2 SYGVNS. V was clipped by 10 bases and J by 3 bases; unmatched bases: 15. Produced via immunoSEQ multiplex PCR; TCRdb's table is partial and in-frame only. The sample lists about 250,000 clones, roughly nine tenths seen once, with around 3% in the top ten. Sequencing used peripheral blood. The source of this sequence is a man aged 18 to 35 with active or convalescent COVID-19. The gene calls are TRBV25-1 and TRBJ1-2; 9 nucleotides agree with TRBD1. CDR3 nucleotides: TGTGCCAAACTAGGGACAGGGAGGGTATGGCACTATGGCTACACCTTC. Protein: CAKLGTGRVWHYGYTF.